This T cell receptor beta chain was captured in a study of control samples from healthy donors and cancer patients. The method was immunoSEQ multiplex PCR; TCRdb's version includes in-frame clones alone and lacks a portion of them. Among about 170,000 clones listed, 85% to 90% were seen once. This CDR3 spans 16 amino acids. Per germline, CDR1 LNHDA and CDR2 SQIVND (reference sequence). Trimming shortened V by 6 bases and J by 5 bases, and 22 bases separated the two germline ends. The material sequenced was blood. The rearrangement uses TRBV19 and TRBJ1-1; D is unresolved. This receptor was identified in a woman aged 25 to 45 in good health. In nucleotides, the CDR3 is TGTGCCAGTAGGACCGCTTTCGTGGGTAGAGGAACTGAAGCTTTCTTT. Translated: CASRTAFVGRGTEAFF.